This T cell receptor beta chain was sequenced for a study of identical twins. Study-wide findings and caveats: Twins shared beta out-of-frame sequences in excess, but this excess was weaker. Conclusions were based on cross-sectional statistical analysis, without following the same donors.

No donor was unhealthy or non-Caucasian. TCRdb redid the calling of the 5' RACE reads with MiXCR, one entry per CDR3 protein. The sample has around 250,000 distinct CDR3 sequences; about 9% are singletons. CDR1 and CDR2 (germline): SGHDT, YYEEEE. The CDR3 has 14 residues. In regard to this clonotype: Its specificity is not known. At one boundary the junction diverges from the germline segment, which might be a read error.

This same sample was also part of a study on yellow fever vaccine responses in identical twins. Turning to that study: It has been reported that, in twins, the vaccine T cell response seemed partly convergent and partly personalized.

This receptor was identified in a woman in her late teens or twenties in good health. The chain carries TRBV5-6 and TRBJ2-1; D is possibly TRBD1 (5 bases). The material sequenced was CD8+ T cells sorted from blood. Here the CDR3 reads CAISLGPMSYEQFF. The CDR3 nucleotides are TGTGCCATCAGCTTGGGGCCCATGTCGTATGAGCAGTTCTTC. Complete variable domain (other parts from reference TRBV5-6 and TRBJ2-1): DAGVTQSPTHLIKTRGQQVTLRCSPKSGHDTVSWYQQALGQGPQFIFQYYEEEERQRGNFPDRFSGHQFPNYSSELNVNALLLGDSALYLCAISLGPMSYEQFFGPGTRLTVL.